Below, one T cell receptor beta chain is given with its context. The antigen remains unidentified. Germline V gene data show CDR1 as LNHDA and CDR2 as SQIVND (reference sequence). The V gene lost 1 base and the J gene lost 8 bases, with 20 bases spanning the gap. The length of the CDR3 is 16 residues. Positively selected for CCR7, the CD45RO-negative cells used as naive CD8 cells excluded terminally differentiated effector memory CD45RA+ cells. All donors were healthy HIV-negative adults lacking recent acute infections or vaccinations. The sample is drawn from a study of shared clonotypes between healthy human individuals. Study outcomes and limitations: A generally larger estimated richness was seen in naive subsets than in memory subsets.

Generated by immunoSEQ multiplex PCR, the TCRdb table keeps only in-frame clones and is missing some. The table shows a few hundred thousand clones, with around 95% occurring only once. The origin of this receptor is a woman aged 25 to 39 in good health. The chain carries TRBV19 and TRBJ1-1; D is possibly TRBD1 (6 bases). Source material: naive CD8+ T cells sorted from blood. Here the CDR3 DNA reads TGTGCCAGTAGTATAGTTGCCGGTCGACAGGAATCCGAAGCTTTCTTT. It codes for CASSIVAGRQESEAFF.